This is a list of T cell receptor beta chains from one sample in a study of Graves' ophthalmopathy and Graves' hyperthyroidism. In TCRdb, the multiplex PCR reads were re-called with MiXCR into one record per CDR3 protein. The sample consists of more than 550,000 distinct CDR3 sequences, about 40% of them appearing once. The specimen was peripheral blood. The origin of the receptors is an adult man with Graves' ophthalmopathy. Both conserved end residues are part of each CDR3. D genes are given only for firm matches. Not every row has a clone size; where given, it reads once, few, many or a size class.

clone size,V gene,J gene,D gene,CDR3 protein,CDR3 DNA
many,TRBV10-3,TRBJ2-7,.,CAISGTLSSYEQYF,TGTGCCATCAGTGGGACTCTCAGCTCCTACGAGCAGTACTTC
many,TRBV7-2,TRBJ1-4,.,CASSFGGGRLFF,TGTGCCAGCAGCTTTGGGGGAGGTCGACTGTTTTTT
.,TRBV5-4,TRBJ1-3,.,CASSLWDAGNTIYF,TGTGCCAGCAGCTTGTGGGACGCAGGAAACACCATATATTTT
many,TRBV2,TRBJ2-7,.,CASRTGYEQYF,TGTGCCAGCAGGACAGGCTACGAGCAGTACTTC
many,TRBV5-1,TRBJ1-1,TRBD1,CASSLRTGGSEAFF,TGCGCCAGCAGCTTACGGACAGGGGGGTCTGAAGCTTTCTTT
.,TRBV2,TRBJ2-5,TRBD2,CASSELDSGIQETQYF,TGTGCCAGCAGTGAATTGGATAGCGGGATCCAAGAGACCCAGTACTTC
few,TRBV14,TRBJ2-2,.,CASSHAGELFF,TGTGCCAGCAGCCACGCCGGGGAGCTGTTTTTT
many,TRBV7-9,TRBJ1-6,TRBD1,CASSHGQGGSPLHF,TGTGCCAGCAGCCACGGACAGGGCGGTTCACCCCTCCACTTT
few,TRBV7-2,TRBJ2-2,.,CASRQKPGQDITGELFF,TGTGCCAGCAGGCAAAAACCGGGACAAGATATCACCGGGGAGCTGTTTTTT
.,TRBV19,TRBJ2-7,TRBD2,CASSTSGTDSYEQYF,TGTGCCAGTAGTACTAGCGGGACAGATTCCTACGAGCAGTACTTC
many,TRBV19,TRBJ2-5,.,CASSIVNQETQYF,TGTGCCAGTAGTATTGTAAATCAGGAGACCCAGTACTTC
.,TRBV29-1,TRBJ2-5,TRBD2,CSVGLAGGFQETQYF,TGCAGCGTTGGACTAGCGGGAGGGTTTCAAGAGACCCAGTACTTC
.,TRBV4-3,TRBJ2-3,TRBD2,CASSQATGGIMDTQYF,TGCGCCAGCAGCCAAGCGACGGGGGGGATCATGGATACGCAGTATTTT
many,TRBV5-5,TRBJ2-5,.,CASSLAGGWWETQYF,TGTGCCAGCAGCTTGGCGGGCGGATGGTGGGAGACCCAGTACTTC
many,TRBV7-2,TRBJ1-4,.,CASSTSAARVNEKLFF,TGTGCCAGCAGCACTTCGGCGGCGCGGGTAAATGAAAAACTGTTTTTT